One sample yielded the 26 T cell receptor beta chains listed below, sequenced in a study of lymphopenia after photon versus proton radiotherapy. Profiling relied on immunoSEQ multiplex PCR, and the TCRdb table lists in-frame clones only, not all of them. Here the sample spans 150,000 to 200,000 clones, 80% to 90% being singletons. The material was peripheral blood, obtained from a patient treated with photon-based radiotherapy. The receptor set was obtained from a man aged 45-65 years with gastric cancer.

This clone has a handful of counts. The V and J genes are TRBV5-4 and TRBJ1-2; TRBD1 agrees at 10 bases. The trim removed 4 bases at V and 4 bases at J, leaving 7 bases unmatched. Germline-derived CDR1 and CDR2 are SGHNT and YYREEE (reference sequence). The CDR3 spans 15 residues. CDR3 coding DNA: TGTGCCAGCAGCGGAACGGACAGGGGGATCTATGGCTACACCTTC. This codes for CASSGTDRGIYGYTF.

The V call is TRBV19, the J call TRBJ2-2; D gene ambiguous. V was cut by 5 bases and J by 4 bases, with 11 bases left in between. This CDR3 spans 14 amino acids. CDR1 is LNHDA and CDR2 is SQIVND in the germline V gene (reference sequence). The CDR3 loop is CASSVRELTGELFF. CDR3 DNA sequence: TGTGCCAGTAGTGTTAGAGAACTCACCGGGGAGCTGTTTTTT.

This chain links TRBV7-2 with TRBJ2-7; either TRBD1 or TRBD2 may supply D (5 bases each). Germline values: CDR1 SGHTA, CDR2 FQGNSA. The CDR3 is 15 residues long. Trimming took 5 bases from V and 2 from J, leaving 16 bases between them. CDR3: CASSQVWDRTYEQYF. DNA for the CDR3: TGTGCCAGCAGCCAAGTCTGGGACCGAACCTACGAGCAGTACTTC.

CDR3 sequence (DNA): TGTGCCAGCAGCCAGCAGGAGGGGGGCGAGGAGACCCAGTACTTC. Translating it yields CASSQQEGGEETQYF. V gene TRBV9 combines with J gene TRBJ2-5; either TRBD1 or TRBD2 may supply D (6 bases each). The CDR3 covers 15 residues. Trimming left V 4 bases short and J 5 bases short, with 18 bases between. Germline V lookup: CDR1 SGDLS, CDR2 YYNGEE.

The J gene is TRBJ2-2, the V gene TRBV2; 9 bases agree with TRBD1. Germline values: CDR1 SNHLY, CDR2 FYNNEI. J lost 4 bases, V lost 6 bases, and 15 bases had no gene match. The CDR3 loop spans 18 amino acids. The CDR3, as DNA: TGTGCCAGCAGCCACTCCGGGACAGGGCGCTTATCCACCGGGGAGCTGTTTTTT. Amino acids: CASSHSGTGRLSTGELFF.

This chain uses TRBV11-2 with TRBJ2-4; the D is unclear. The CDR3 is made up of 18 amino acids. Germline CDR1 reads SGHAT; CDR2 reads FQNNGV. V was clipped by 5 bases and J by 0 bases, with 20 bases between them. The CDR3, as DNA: TGTGCCAGCAGCCGCTCCTCTTATGTGAGGCTAGCCAAAAACATTCAGTACTTC. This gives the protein CASSRSSYVRLAKNIQYF.

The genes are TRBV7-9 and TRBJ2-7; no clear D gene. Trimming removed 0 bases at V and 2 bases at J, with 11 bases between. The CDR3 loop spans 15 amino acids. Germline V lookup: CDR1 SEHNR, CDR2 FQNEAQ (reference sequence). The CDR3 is CASSLAGGDPYEQYF. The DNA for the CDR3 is TGTGCCAGCAGCTTAGCGGGCGGCGATCCCTACGAGCAGTACTTC.

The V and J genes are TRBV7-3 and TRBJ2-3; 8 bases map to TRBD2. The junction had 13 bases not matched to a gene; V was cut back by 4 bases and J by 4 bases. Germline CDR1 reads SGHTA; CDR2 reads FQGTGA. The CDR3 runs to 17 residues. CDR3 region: CASSSSWVAGNSDTQYF. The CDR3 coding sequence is TGTGCCAGCAGCTCGTCGTGGGTAGCGGGAAACTCAGATACGCAGTATTTT.

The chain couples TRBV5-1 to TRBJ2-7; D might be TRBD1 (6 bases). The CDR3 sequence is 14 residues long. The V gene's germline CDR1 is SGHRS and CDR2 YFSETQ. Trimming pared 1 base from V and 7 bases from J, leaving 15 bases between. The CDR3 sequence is CASSLFTTTGEQYF. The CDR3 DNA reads TGCGCCAGCAGCTTGTTTACTACTACAGGGGAGCAGTACTTC.

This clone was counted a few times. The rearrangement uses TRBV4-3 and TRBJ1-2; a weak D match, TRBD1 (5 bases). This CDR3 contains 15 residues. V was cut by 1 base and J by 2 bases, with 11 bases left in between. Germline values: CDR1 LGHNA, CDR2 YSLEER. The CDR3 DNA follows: TGCGCCAGCAGCCAAGGTGTAGGGGAGAACTATGGCTACACCTTC. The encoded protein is CASSQGVGENYGYTF.

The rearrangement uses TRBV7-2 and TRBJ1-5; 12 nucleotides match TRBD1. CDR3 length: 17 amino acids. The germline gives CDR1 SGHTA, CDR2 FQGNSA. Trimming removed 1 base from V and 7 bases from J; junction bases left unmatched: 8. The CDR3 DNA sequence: TGTGCCAGCAGCTTAGAGGGGACAGGGGGCGGCCGACAGCCCCAGCATTTT. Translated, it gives CASSLEGTGGGRQPQHF.

The CDR3 spells CASSIPYGNQPQHF. In nucleotides, the CDR3 is TGTGCCAGTAGTATCCCGTACGGCAATCAGCCCCAGCATTTT. The chain uses TRBV19 and TRBJ1-5, with no clear D. Trimming stripped 3 bases from V and 2 bases from J, with 8 bases between. The CDR3 is 14 residues long. CDR1 and CDR2 from the germline V gene are LNHDA and SQIVND (reference sequence).

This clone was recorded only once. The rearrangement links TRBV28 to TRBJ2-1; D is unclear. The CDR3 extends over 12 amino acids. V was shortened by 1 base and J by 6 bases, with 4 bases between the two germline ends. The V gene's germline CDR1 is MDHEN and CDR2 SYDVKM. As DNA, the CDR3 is TGTGCCAGCAGTTTATTAACCAATGAGCAGTTCTTC. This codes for CASSLLTNEQFF.

The CDR3 reads CSVERPSGRSQQFF. The CDR3 region has the DNA TGCAGCGTTGAAAGGCCTAGCGGGAGGTCCCAGCAGTTCTTC. This chain uses TRBV29-1 with TRBJ2-1; TRBD2 aligns across 11 bases. J gave up 11 bases and V 2 bases, and 8 bases lay outside the gene matches. Germline loops: CDR1 SQVTM, CDR2 ANQGSEA. The CDR3 contains 14 residues.

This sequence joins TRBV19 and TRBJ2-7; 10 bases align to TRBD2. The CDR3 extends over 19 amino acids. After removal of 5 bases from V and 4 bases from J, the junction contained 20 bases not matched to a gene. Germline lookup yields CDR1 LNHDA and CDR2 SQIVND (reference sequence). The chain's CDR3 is CASSPLPSGAGGSKYEQYF. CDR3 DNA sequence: TGTGCCAGTAGTCCCCTCCCCTCGGGAGCGGGAGGGTCTAAGTACGAGCAGTACTTC. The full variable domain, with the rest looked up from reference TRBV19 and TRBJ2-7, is DGGITQSPKYLFRKEGQNVTLSCEQNLNHDAMYWYRQDPGQGLRLIYYSQIVNDFQKGDIAEGYSVSREKKESFPLTVTSAQKNPTAFYLCASSPLPSGAGGSKYEQYFGPGTRLTVT.

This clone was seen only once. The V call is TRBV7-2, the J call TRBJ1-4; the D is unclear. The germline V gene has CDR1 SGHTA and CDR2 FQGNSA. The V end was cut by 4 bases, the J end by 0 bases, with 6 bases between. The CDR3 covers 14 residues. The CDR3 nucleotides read TGTGCCAGCAGCTCCCTCTCAACTAATGAAAAACTGTTTTTT. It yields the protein CASSSLSTNEKLFF. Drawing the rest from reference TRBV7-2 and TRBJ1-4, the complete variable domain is GAGVSQSPSNKVTEKGKDVELRCDPISGHTALYWYRQSLGQGLEFLIYFQGNSAPDKSGLPSDRFSAERTGGSVSTLTIQRTQQEDSAVYLCASSSLSTNEKLFFGSGTQLSVL.

The CDR3 loop is CASSARSLASYNEQFF. The DNA for the CDR3 is TGTGCCAGCAGTGCGCGTTCCTTAGCCTCCTACAATGAGCAGTTCTTC. The genes are TRBV2 and TRBJ2-1, with D hard to call. The germline V gene has CDR1 SNHLY and CDR2 FYNNEI. This CDR3 has 16 amino acids. Trimming cost V 4 bases and J 0 bases, with 13 bases left between them. The full variable domain, in which reference TRBV2 and TRBJ2-1 provide the parts outside the CDR3, is EPEVTQTPSHQVTQMGQEVILRCVPISNHLYFYWYRQILGQKVEFLVSFYNNEISEKSEIFDDQFSVERPDGSNFTLKIRSTKLEDSAMYFCASSARSLASYNEQFFGPGTRLTVL.

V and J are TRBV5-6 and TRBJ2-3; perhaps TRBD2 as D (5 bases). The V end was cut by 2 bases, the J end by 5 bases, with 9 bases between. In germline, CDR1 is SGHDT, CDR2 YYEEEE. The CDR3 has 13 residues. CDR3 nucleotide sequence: TGTGCCAGCAGCTTCGGGGTTGGAGATACGCAGTATTTT. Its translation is CASSFGVGDTQYF.

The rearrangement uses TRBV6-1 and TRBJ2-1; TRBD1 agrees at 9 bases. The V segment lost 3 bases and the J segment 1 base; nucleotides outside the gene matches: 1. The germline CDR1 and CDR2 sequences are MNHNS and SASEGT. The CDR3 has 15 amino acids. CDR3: CASSEGQGSYNEQFF. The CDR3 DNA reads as TGTGCCAGCAGTGAGGGACAGGGTTCCTACAATGAGCAGTTCTTC.

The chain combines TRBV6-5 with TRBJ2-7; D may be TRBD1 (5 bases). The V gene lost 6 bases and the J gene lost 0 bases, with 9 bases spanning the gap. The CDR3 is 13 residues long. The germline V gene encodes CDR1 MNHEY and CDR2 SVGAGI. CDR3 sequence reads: CASSRQSSYEQYF. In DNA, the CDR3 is TGTGCCAGCAGCAGACAGAGCTCCTACGAGCAGTACTTC.

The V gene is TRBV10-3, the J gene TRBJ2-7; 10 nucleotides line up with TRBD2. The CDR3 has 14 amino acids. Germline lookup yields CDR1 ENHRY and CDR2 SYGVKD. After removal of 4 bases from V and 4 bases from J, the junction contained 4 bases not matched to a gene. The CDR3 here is CAISVGSGRYEQYF. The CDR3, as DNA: TGTGCCATCAGTGTTGGTAGCGGGAGGTACGAGCAGTACTTC.

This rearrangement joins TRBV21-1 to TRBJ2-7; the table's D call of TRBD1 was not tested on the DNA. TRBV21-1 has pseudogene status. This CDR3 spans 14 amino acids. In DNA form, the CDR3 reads TGTGCCAGCAGCATAAGGAAGGGGAACTACGAGCAGTACTTC. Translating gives CASSIRKGNYEQYF.

CDR3 protein: CASSYSGGSSYNEQFF. The DNA of the CDR3 is TGTGCCAGCAGTTACTCGGGGGGGAGCTCCTACAATGAGCAGTTCTTC. The chain joins TRBV6-5 to TRBJ2-1, with TRBD2 identical over 7 bases. The CDR3 is 16 amino acids. Germline CDR1 reads MNHEY; CDR2 reads SVGAGI. The junction had 2 bases not matched to a gene; V was cut back by 0 bases and J by 0 bases.

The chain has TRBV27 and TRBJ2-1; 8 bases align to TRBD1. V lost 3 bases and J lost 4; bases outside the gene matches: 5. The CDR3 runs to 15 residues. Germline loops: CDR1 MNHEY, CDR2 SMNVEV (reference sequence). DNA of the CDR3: TGTGCCAGCAGTTTGCCGGACAGGGTGTACAATGAGCAGTTCTTC. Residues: CASSLPDRVYNEQFF.

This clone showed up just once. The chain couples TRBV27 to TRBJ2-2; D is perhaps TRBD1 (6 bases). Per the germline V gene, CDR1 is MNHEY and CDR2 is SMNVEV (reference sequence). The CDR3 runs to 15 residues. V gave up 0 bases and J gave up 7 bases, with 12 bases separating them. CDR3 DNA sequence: TGTGCCAGCAGTTTATCAAACAGGGCGGACGGGGAGCTGTTTTTT. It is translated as CASSLSNRADGELFF.

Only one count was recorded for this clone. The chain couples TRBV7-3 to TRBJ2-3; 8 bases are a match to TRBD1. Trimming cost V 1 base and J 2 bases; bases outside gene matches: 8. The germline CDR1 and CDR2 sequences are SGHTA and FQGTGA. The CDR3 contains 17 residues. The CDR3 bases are TGTGCCAGCAGCTTAAGATCGAGGGACAGGCTCACAGATACGCAGTATTTT. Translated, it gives CASSLRSRDRLTDTQYF.